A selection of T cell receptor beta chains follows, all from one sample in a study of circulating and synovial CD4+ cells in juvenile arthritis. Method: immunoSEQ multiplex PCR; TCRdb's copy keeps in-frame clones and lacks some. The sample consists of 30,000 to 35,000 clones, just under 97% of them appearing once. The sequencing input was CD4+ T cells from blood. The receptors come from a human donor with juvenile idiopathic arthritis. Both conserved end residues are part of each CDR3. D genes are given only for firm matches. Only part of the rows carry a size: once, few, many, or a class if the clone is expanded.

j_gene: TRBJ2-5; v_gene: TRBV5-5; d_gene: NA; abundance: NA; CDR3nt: TGTGCCAGCAGCCCTGGTGGGGCCAGAGAGACCCAGTACTTC; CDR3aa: CASSPGGARETQYF
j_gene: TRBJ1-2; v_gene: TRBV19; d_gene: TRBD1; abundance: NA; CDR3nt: TGTGCCAGTAGTATCCGACAGGGGATCGGCTACACCTTC; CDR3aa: CASSIRQGIGYTF
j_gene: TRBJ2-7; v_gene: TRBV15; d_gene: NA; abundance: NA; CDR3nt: TGTGCCACCAGCAGAGATGGGGGGGCCCCGTACGAGCAGTACTTC; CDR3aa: CATSRDGGAPYEQYF
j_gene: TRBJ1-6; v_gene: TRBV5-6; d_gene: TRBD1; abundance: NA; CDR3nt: TGTGCCAGCAGCCCGAACAGGGGGGCGCGAGATGCACCCCTCCACTTT; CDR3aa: CASSPNRGARDAPLHF
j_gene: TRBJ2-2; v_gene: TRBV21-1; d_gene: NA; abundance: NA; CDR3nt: TGTGCCAGCAGCCCGCCTGGGGGGGTTACGGGTGGGGGGCTGTTTTTT; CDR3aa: CASSPPGGVTGGGLFF
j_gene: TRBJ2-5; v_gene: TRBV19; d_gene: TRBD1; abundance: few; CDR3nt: TGTGCCAGTAGTCAGGGGGTTCAAGAGACCCAGTACTTC; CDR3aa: CASSQGVQETQYF
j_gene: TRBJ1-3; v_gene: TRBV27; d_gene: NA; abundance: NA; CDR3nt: TGTGCCAGCAGTTCAGGGAATTTTGGAAACACCATATATTTT; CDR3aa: CASSSGNFGNTIYF
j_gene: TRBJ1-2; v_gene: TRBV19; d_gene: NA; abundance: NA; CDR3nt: TGTGCCAGTAGTATATCCCCCCGGACAGTGATAGGGGGCTACACCTTC; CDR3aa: CASSISPRTVIGGYTF
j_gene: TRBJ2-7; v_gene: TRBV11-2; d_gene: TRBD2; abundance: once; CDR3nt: TGTGCCAGCAGCTCGGGACTAGCGGCCTACGAGCAGTACTTC; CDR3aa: CASSSGLAAYEQYF
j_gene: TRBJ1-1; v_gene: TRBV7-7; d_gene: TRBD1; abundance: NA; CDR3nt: TGTGCCAGCAGCCCCTTCAACAGGGGACCCTCGAACACTGAAGCTTTCTTT; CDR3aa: CASSPFNRGPSNTEAFF
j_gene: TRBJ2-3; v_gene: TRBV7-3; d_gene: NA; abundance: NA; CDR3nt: TGTGCCAGCAGCTCCGACACCTCCACAGATACGCAGTATTTT; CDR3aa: CASSSDTSTDTQYF
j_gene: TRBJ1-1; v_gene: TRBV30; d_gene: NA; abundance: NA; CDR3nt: TGTGCCTGGAGTTGGTTGTTGGTTGTATCCGGGGCGGCCAGGGGGAACACTGAAGCTTTCTTT; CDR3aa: CAWSWLLVVSGAARGNTEAFF
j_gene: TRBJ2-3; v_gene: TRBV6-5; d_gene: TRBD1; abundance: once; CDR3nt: TGTGCCAGCAGTTACGAGGGACAGGGCACAGATACGCAGTATTTT; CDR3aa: CASSYEGQGTDTQYF
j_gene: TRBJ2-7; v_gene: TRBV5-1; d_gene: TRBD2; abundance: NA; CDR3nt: TGCGCCAGCAGCCTTATCGGGACTAGCGGGAGGGAGCAGTACTTC; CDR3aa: CASSLIGTSGREQYF
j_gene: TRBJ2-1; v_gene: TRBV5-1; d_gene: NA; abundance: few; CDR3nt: TGCGCCAGCAGCCCTACGTTAAGGGGTTACAATGAGCAGTTCTTC; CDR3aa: CASSPTLRGYNEQFF
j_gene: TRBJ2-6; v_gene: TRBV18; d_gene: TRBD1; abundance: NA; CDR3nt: TGTGCCAGCTCACAGAGGACAGGGGATAACTCTGGGGCCAACGTCCTGACTTTC; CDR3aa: CASSQRTGDNSGANVLTF
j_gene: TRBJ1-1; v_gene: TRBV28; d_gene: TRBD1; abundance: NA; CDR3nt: TGTGCCAGCAGTTTAGGGGGGACAGGAGCTTTCTTT; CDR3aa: CASSLGGTGAFF
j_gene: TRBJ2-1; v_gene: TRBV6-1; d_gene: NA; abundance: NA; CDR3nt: TGTGCCAGCAGTGAAGCGCCTGGGGGAGGCTACAATGAGCAGTTCTTC; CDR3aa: CASSEAPGGGYNEQFF
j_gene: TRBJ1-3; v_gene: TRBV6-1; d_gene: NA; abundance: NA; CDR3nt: TGTGCCAGCAGTCTGCACATCTCCTCTGGAAACACCATATATTTT; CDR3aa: CASSLHISSGNTIYF
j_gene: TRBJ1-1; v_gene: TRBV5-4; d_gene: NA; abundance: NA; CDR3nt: TGTGCCAGCAGCCCAAGGGGACAGAACACTGAAGCTTTCTTT; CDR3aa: CASSPRGQNTEAFF
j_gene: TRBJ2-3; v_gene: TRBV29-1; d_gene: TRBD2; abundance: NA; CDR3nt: TGCAGCGTCGCAAGCGGGAGTTGGGCAGATACGCAGTATTTT; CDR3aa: CSVASGSWADTQYF
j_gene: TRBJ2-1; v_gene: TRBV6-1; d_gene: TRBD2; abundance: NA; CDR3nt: TGTGCGAGCTCACTAGCGGGCGGTGAGCAGTTCTTC; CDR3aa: CASSLAGGEQFF
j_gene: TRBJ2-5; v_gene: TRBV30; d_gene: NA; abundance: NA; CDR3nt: TGTGCCTGGAGACACACTACCGGGACCCAGTACTTC; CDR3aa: CAWRHTTGTQYF
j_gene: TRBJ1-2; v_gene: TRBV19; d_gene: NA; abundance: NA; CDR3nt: TGTGCCAGTACCACAGAGGGCAGGATTGGCTACACCTTC; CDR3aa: CASTTEGRIGYTF
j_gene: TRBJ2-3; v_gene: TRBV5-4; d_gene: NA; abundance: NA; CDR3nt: TGTGCCAGCAGCGCCCGCCCGACGGGACATAGGAAAACAGATACGCAGTATTTT; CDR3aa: CASSARPTGHRKTDTQYF
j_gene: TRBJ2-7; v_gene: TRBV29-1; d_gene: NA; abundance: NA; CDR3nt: TGCAGCGTTGGTGTCAGGGATTACGAGCAGTACTTC; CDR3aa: CSVGVRDYEQYF
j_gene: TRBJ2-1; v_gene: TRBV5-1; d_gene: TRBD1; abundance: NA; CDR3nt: TGCGCCAGCAGCTTGGCCTCAGGGGGCTCCTACAATGAGCAGTTCTTC; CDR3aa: CASSLASGGSYNEQFF
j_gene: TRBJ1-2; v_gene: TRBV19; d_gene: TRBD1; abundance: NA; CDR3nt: TGTGCCAGTAGGGGCCCGGGGACAGCAAACTATGGCTACACCTTC; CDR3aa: CASRGPGTANYGYTF
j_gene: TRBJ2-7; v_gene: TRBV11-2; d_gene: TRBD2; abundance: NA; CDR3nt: TGTGCCAGCAGCGAGCAGCCGGGGGGGCCCTACGAGCAGTACTTC; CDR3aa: CASSEQPGGPYEQYF
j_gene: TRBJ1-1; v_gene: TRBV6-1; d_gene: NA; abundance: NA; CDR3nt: TGTGCCAGCACCTCACTCGGGGTCTGGAACACTGAAGCTTTCTTT; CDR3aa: CASTSLGVWNTEAFF
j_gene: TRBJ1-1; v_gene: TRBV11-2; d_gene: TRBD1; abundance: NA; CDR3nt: TGTGCCAGCAGCCCGGGACAGGGGAACACTGAAGCTTTCTTT; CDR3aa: CASSPGQGNTEAFF
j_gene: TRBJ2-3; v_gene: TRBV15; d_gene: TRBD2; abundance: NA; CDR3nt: TGTGCCACCAGCAGAGATTCCTCGCGCGGAAGCGGGGGGGCCACAGATACGCAGTATTTT; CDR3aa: CATSRDSSRGSGGATDTQYF
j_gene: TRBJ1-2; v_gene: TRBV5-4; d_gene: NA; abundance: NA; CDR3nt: TGTGCCAGCAGCTTCATACGTGGACAGAGCTATGGCTACACCTTC; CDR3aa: CASSFIRGQSYGYTF
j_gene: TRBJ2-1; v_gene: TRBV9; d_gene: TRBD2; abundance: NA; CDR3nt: TGTGCCAGCAGCGTAGCTTCAGCGGGGGGGCATGAGCAGTTCTTC; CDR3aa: CASSVASAGGHEQFF
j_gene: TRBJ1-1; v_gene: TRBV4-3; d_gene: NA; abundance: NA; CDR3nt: TGCGCCAGCAGCCAAGTTGGGGCGAACACTGAAGCTTTCTTT; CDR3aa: CASSQVGANTEAFF
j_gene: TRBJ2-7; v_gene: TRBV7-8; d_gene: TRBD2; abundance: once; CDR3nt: TGTGCCAGCAGCTTACTAGCGGGAGTCGAGCAGTACTTC; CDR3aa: CASSLLAGVEQYF
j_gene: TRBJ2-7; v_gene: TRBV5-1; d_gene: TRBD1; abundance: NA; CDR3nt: TGCGCCAGCAGCTCAACAGGGGCCGAGCAGTACTTC; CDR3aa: CASSSTGAEQYF
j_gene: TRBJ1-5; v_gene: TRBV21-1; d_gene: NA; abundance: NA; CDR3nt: TGTGCCAGCACCGAAGGGGGAAATCAGCCCCAGCATTTT; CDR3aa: CASTEGGNQPQHF
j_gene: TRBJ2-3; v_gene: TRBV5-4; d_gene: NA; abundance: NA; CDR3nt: TGTGCCAGCAGCTTGGCCCGGTCTCCTAGCACAGATACGCAGTATTTT; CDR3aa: CASSLARSPSTDTQYF
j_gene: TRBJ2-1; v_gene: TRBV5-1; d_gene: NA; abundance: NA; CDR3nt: TGCGCCAGCAGCGGCGGCCTAAACTACAATGAGCAGTTCTTC; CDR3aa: CASSGGLNYNEQFF
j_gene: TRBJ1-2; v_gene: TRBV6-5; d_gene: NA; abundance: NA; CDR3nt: TGTGCCAGCAGGTCTTCCTACAGGGCGGACTATGGCTACACCTTC; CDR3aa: CASRSSYRADYGYTF
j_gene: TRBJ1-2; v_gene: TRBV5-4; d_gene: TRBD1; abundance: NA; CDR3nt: TGTGCCAGCAGCTTGCGGGACAGGGGCTATGGCTACACCTTC; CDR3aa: CASSLRDRGYGYTF
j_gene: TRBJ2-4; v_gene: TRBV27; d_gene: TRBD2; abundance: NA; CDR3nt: TGTGCCAGCAGTTGGGGGGGTACCGCCAAAAACATTCAGTACTTC; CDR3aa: CASSWGGTAKNIQYF
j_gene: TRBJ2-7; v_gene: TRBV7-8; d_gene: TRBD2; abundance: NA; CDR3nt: TGTGCCAGCAGCGACGAGACTAGCGGAACCTACGAGCAGTACTTC; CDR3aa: CASSDETSGTYEQYF
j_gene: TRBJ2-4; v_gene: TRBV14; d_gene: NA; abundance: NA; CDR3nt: TGTGCCAGCAGCCTCGGACGCCCGGGGGTCAACATTCAGTACTTC; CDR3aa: CASSLGRPGVNIQYF
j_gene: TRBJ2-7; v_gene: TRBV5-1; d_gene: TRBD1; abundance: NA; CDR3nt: TGCGCCAGCAGCTTGGCGGCCGGTACAGGGGCTAAATACGAGCAGTACTTC; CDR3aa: CASSLAAGTGAKYEQYF
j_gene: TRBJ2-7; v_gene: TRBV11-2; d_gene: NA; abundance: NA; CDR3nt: TGTGCCAGCAGCTTGGACAGTGTCTCCTACGAGCAGTACTTC; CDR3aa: CASSLDSVSYEQYF
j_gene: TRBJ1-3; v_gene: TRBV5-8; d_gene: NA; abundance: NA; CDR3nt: TGTGCCAGCAGCCGGGGGGCAGGGTCGGCTGGAAACACCATATATTTT; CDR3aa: CASSRGAGSAGNTIYF
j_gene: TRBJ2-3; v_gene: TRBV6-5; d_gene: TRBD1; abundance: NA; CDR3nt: TGTGCCAGCGGAAGGGACAGGGGGCAATCAGATACGCAGTATTTT; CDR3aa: CASGRDRGQSDTQYF
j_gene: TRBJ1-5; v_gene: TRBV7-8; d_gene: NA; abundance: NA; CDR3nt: TGTGCCAGCAGCCGAACGGTGACAGATCAGCCCCAGCATTTT; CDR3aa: CASSRTVTDQPQHF
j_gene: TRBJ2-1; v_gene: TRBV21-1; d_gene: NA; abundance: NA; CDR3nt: TGTGCCAGCAGCAAAGAGCCTAGCGGGGAAAACAATGAGCAGTTCTTC; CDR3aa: CASSKEPSGENNEQFF
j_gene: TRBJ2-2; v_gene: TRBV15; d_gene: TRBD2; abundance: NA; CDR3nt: TGTGCCACCAGCAGATCCGGACTAGCGGGGGGGATAACCGGGGAGCTGTTTTTT; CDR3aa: CATSRSGLAGGITGELFF
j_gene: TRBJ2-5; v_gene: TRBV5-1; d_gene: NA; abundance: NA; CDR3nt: TGCGCCAGCAGCTTGGGCAACTGGAGGACCCAAGAGACCCAGTACTTC; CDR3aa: CASSLGNWRTQETQYF
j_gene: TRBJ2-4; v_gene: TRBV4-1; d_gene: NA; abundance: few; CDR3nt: TGCGCCAGCAGCCTCGTGGGCAGGGGCCATTTCAAAAACATTCAGTACTTC; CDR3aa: CASSLVGRGHFKNIQYF
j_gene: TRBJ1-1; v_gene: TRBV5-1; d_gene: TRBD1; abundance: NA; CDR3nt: TGCGCCAGCAGCCCGGACAGGGGGCTGAACACTGAAGCTTTCTTT; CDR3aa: CASSPDRGLNTEAFF